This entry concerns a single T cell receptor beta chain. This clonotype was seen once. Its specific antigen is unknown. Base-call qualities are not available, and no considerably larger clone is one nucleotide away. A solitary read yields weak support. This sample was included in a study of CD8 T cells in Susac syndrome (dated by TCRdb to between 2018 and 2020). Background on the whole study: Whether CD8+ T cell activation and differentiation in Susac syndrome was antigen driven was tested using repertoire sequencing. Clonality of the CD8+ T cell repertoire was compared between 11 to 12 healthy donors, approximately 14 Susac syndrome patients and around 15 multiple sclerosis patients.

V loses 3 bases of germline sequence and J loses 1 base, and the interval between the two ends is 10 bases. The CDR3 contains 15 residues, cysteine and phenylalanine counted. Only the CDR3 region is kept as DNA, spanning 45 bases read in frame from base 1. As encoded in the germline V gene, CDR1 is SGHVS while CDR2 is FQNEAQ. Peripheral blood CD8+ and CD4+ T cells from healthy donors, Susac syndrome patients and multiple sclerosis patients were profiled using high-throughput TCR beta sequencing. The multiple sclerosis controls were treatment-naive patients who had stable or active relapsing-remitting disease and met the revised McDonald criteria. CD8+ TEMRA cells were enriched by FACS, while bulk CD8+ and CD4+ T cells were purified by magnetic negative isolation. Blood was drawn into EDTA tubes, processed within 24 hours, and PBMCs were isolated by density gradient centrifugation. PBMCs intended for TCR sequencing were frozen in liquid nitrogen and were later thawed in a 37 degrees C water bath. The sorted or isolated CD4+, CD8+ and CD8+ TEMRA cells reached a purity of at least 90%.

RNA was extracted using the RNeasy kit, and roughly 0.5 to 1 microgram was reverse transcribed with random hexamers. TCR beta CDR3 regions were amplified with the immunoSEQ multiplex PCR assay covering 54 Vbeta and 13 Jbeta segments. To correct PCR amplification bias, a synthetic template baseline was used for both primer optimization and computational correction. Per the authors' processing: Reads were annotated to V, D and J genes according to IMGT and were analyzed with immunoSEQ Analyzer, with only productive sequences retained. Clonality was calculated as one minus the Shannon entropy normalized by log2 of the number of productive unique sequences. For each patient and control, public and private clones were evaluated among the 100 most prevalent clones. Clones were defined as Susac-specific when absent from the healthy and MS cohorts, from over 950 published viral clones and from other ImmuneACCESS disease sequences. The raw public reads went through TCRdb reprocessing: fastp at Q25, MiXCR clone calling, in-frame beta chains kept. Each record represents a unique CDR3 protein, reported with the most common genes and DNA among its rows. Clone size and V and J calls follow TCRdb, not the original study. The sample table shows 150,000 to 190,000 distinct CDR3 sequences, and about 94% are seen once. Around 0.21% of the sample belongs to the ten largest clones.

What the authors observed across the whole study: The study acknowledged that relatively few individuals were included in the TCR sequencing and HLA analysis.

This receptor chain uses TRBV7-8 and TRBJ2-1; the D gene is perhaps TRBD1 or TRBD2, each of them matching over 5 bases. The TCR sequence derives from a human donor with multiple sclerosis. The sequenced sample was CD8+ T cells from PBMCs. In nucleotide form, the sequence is TGTGCCAGCAGCTTGTGGGGCGGGTCCTACAATGAGCAGTTCTTC. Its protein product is CASSLWGGSYNEQFF.